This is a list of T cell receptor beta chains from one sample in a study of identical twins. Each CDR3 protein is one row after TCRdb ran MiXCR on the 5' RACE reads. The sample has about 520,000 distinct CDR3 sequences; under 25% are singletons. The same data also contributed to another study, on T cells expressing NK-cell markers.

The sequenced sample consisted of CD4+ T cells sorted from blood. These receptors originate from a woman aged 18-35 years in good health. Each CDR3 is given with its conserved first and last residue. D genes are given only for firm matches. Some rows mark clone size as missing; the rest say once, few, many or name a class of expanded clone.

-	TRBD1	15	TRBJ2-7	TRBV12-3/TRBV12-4	CASSIQPGQDYEQYF	TGTGCCAGCAGTATACAGCCGGGACAGGACTACGAGCAGTACTTC
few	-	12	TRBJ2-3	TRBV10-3	CAISGTPDTQYF	TGTGCCATCAGTGGGACTCCAGATACGCAGTATTTT
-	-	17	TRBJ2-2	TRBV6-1	CASSPRAGAMNTGELFF	TGTGCCAGCAGTCCCCGCGCAGGGGCCATGAACACCGGGGAGCTGTTTTTT
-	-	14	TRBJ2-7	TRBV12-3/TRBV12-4	CASSTQGLLHEQYF	TGTGCCAGCAGCACCCAGGGACTCCTCCACGAGCAGTACTTC
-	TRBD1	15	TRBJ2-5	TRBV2	CASSLTQGARETQYF	TGTGCCAGCAGCTTAACACAGGGGGCCAGGGAGACCCAGTACTTC
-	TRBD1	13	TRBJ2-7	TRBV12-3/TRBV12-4	CASSWDRNYEQYF	TGTGCCAGCAGTTGGGACAGGAACTACGAGCAGTACTTC
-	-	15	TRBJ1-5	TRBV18	CASSQWQGKDQPQHF	TGTGCCAGCTCACAGTGGCAGGGCAAGGATCAGCCCCAGCATTTT
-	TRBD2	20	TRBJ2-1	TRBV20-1	CSASSMGLVGGGARYNEQFF	TGCAGTGCTAGTTCTATGGGACTAGTTGGCGGGGGGGCCCGGTACAATGAGCAGTTCTTC
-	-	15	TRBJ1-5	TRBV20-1	CSARDGGLSNQPQHF	TGCAGTGCTAGAGACGGGGGGCTCAGCAATCAGCCCCAGCATTTT
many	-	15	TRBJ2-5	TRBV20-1	CSARSPRVVGETQYF	TGCAGTGCTAGATCCCCCAGGGTAGTAGGAGAGACCCAGTACTTC
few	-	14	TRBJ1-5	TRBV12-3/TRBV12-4	CASSATGRDQPQHF	TGTGCCAGCAGTGCCACAGGTCGCGATCAGCCCCAGCATTTT
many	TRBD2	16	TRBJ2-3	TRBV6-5	CASSYFPSSGVDTQYF	TGTGCCAGCAGTTATTTTCCCTCCAGCGGGGTAGATACGCAGTATTTT
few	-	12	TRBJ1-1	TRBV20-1	CSATQGNTEAFF	TGCAGTGCAACACAGGGGAACACTGAAGCTTTCTTT
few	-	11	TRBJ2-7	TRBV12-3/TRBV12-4	CASTRSGEQYF	TGTGCCAGCACCCGGAGCGGCGAGCAGTACTTC
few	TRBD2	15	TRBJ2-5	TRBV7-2	CASSPTTSSTETQYF	TGTGCCAGCAGCCCGACGACTAGCTCAACGGAGACCCAGTACTTC
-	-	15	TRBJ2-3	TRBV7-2	CASSIGRFYPDTQYF	TGTGCCAGCAGCATTGGACGCTTCTACCCAGATACGCAGTATTTT
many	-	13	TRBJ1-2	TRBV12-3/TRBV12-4	CASSYGQIYGYTF	TGTGCCAGCAGCTATGGACAGATCTATGGCTACACCTTC
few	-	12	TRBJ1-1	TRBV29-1	CSVGGTGTEAFF	TGCAGCGTTGGGGGGACGGGCACTGAAGCTTTCTTT
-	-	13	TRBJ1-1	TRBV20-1	CSARLEVNTEAFF	TGCAGTGCGCGACTCGAGGTAAACACTGAAGCTTTCTTT
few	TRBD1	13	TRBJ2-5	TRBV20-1	CSAGGQGTKTQYF	TGCAGTGCTGGAGGACAGGGAACAAAGACCCAGTACTTC
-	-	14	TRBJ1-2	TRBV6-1	CASSRQQGGYGYTF	TGTGCCAGCAGTCGCCAACAGGGTGGCTATGGCTACACCTTC
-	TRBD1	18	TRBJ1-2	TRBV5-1	CASSLLQVGTAAPYGYTF	TGCGCCAGCAGCTTGTTGCAAGTCGGGACAGCAGCACCCTATGGCTACACCTTC
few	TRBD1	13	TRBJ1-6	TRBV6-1	CASGRGTNSPLHF	TGTGCCAGCGGCAGGGGGACCAATTCACCCCTCCACTTT
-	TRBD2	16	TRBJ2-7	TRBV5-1	CASSAAPAGGTYEQYF	TGCGCCAGCAGCGCGGCTCCAGCGGGGGGTACCTACGAGCAGTACTTC
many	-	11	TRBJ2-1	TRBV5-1	CASSVYNEQFF	TGCGCCAGCAGCGTATACAATGAGCAGTTCTTC
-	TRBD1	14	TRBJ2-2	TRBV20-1	CSAQPGQGTGELFF	TGCAGTGCACAACCGGGACAGGGCACCGGGGAGCTGTTTTTT
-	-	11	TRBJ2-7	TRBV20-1	CSADAGNEQYF	TGCAGTGCGGATGCGGGGAACGAGCAGTACTTC
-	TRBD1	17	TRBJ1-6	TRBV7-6	CASSWRQGGTGNSPLHF	TGTGCCAGCAGCTGGCGACAGGGAGGGACCGGTAATTCACCCCTCCACTTT
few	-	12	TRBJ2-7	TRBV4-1	CASSQIGNEQYF	TGCGCCAGCAGCCAAATAGGGAACGAGCAGTACTTC
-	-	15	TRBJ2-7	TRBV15	CATSIGSGEKYEQYF	TGTGCCACCAGCATTGGAAGTGGGGAAAAGTACGAGCAGTACTTC
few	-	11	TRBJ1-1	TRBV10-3	CAISGNGVAFF	TGTGCCATCAGTGGGAACGGGGTAGCTTTCTTT
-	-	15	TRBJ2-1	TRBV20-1	CSARETSHPYNEQFF	TGCAGTGCTAGGGAGACTAGTCATCCCTACAATGAGCAGTTCTTC
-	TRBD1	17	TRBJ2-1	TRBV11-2	CASSLVPRDSGRNEQFF	TGTGCCAGCAGCTTAGTGCCCCGGGACAGTGGGCGAAATGAGCAGTTCTTC
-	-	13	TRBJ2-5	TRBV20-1	CSARERKRFAQYF	TGCAGTGCTAGAGAAAGGAAGCGATTTGCCCAGTACTTC
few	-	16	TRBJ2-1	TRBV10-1	CASSSAGTISYNEQFF	TGCGCCAGCAGTTCTGCGGGAACCATTTCCTACAATGAGCAGTTCTTC
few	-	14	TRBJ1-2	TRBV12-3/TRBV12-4	CASSSLAGIDGYTF	TGTGCCAGCAGTTCTCTGGCGGGGATCGATGGCTACACCTTC
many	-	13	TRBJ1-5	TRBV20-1	CSASLSGEQPQHF	TGCAGTGCTAGCCTTTCAGGGGAACAGCCCCAGCATTTT
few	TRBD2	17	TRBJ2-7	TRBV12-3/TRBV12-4	CASSSQGLAGTSREQYF	TGTGCCAGCAGTTCACAAGGACTAGCGGGCACTTCGAGGGAGCAGTACTTC
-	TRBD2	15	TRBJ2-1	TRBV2	CASRELAGLNNEQFF	TGTGCCAGCAGAGAACTAGCGGGGCTGAACAATGAGCAGTTCTTC
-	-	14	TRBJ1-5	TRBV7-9	CASDLNGSNQPQHF	TGTGCCAGCGACCTCAATGGTAGCAATCAGCCCCAGCATTTT
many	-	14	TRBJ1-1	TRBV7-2	CASSSGQTNTEAFF	TGTGCCAGCAGCTCAGGACAGACCAACACTGAAGCTTTCTTT
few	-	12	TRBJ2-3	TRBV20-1	CSAAGGRDTQYF	TGCAGTGCTGCAGGCGGTCGGGATACGCAGTATTTT
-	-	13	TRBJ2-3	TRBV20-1	CSASRRDTDTQYF	TGCAGTGCTAGTAGAAGGGACACAGATACGCAGTATTTT
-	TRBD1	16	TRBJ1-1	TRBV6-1	CASSETGFSGSPEAFF	TGTGCCAGCAGTGAGACAGGGTTTTCTGGTTCCCCTGAAGCTTTCTTT
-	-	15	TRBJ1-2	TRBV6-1	CASSEQASPNYGYTF	TGTGCCAGCAGTGAACAAGCAAGTCCTAACTATGGCTACACCTTC
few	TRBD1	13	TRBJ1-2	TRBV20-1	CSAGQGASGGYTF	TGCAGTGCCGGACAGGGGGCGAGTGGTGGCTACACCTTC
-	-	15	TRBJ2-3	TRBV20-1	CSVQPPRPSTDTQYF	TGCAGTGTTCAACCCCCCCGACCAAGCACAGATACGCAGTATTTT
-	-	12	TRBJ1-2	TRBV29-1	CSVERQGRFYTF	TGCAGCGTTGAAAGACAAGGGAGGTTCTACACCTTC
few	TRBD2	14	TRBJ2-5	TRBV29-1	CSVEDRRLAGTQYF	TGCAGCGTTGAAGATCGGCGACTAGCAGGGACCCAGTACTTC
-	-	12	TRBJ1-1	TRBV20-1	CSASRGGPEAFF	TGCAGTGCTAGCAGAGGGGGGCCTGAAGCTTTCTTT
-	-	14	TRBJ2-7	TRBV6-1	CASSKGTTTHEQYF	TGTGCCAGCAGTAAAGGGACAACCACCCACGAGCAGTACTTC
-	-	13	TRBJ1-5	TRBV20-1	CSAARDSNQPQHF	TGCAGTGCTGCCCGGGACAGCAATCAGCCCCAGCATTTT
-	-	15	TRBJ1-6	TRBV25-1	CASSERTGNRSPLHF	TGTGCCAGCAGTGAACGTACAGGGAATCGGTCACCCCTCCACTTT